The next 19 T cell receptor beta chains were all read from a single sample in a study of T cells in Graves' hyperthyroidism and ophthalmopathy. It was RNA transcripts that yielded the amplified TCR beta CDR3 regions. TCR CDR3 regions were first amplified by RT-PCR with HTBI primers. TCRdb redid the calling of the multiplex PCR reads with MiXCR, one entry per CDR3 protein. This repertoire shows 200,000 to 250,000 distinct CDR3 sequences, over 15% found once; its top ten account for about 29%. The sequencing sample was made of blood. The origin of the receptors is a woman between 18 and 30 years old with Graves' ophthalmopathy.

This clonotype was detected ten times or more. The rearrangement links TRBV3-1 to TRBJ2-3; TRBD1 agrees at 8 bases. The CDR3 covers 16 residues. Germline V gene lookup returns CDR1 LGHDT and CDR2 YNNKEL (reference sequence). The J segment lost 1 base and the V segment lost 1 base, leaving 4 bases of the junction unmatched. The CDR3 loop reads CASSQVPGQGTDTQYF. CDR3 DNA: TGTGCCAGCAGCCAAGTTCCGGGACAGGGCACAGATACGCAGTATTTT.

At least ten counts were recorded for this clonotype. The rearrangement joins TRBV3-1 to TRBJ2-7, with TRBD1 as a possible D gene (5 bases). The CDR3 runs 15 residues. CDR1 is LGHDT, CDR2 YNNKEL, per germline (reference sequence). The V end was cut by 1 base, the J end by 2 bases, with 12 bases between. CDR3 sequence reads: CASSQGALGPYEQYF. The CDR3 DNA reads as TGTGCCAGCAGCCAAGGGGCTCTGGGGCCCTACGAGCAGTACTTC.

This clonotype appeared many times. The V call is TRBV2, the J call TRBJ1-1, with 12 bases identical to TRBD1. The germline gives CDR1 SNHLY, CDR2 FYNNEI. The length of the CDR3 is 17 residues. J gave up 4 bases and V 6 bases, and 12 bases lay outside the gene matches. CDR3 sequence (DNA): TGTGCCAGCAGGGCTCCGGGACAGGGGGCTGAGGGCACTGAAGCTTTCTTT. Its protein product is CASRAPGQGAEGTEAFF.

This clonotype was recorded at least ten times. This chain connects TRBV9 to TRBJ2-7; the D is unclear. The CDR3 covers 15 residues. Germline V lookup: CDR1 SGDLS, CDR2 YYNGEE. Deletions cut 0 bases from V and 2 bases from J, with 12 bases between. In DNA, the CDR3 is TGTGCCAGCAGCGTAGATTACGGAAGGGCCTACGAGCAGTACTTC. The encoded protein is CASSVDYGRAYEQYF.

Many counts were recorded for this clonotype. The chain employs TRBV2 and TRBJ2-1, with 15 bases that match TRBD2. CDR1 is SNHLY, CDR2 FYNNEI, per germline. V lost 6 bases and J lost 4; bases outside the gene matches: 10. The CDR3 extends over 18 amino acids. The CDR3 sequence is CASRPTPGTSGGYNEQFF. CDR3 DNA: TGTGCCAGCAGGCCCACCCCCGGGACTAGCGGGGGGTACAATGAGCAGTTCTTC. Full variable domain (remainder filled in from reference TRBV2 and TRBJ2-1): EPEVTQTPSHQVTQMGQEVILRCVPISNHLYFYWYRQILGQKVEFLVSFYNNEISEKSEIFDDQFSVERPDGSNFTLKIRSTKLEDSAMYFCASRPTPGTSGGYNEQFFGPGTRLTVL.

This clonotype has ten or more counts. V gene TRBV2 combines with J gene TRBJ2-7; no reliable D call. In germline, CDR1 is SNHLY, CDR2 FYNNEI. The V gene lost 5 bases and the J gene lost 4 bases, with 6 bases spanning the gap. The CDR3 is 11 residues long. CDR3: CASSPKYEQYF. The CDR3, as DNA: TGTGCCAGCAGTCCCAAGTACGAGCAGTACTTC.

As DNA, the CDR3 is TGTGCCAGCAGTTGGACAGGGCGCGGTGGCTACACCTTC. It translates to CASSWTGRGGYTF. V usage is TRBV6-2 or TRBV6-3 and J usage is TRBJ1-2; 8 bases map to TRBD1. This CDR3 contains 13 residues. The J segment lost 7 bases and the V segment lost 4 bases, leaving 5 bases of the junction unmatched. Germline CDR1 reads MNHEY; CDR2 reads SVGEGT.

The table lists this clonotype with many counts. The chain employs TRBV20-1 and TRBJ1-2; 9 bases map to TRBD1. The CDR3 is made up of 14 amino acids. V was clipped by 0 bases and J by 4 bases; unmatched bases: 3. Per germline, CDR1 DFQATT and CDR2 SNEGSKA (reference sequence). The CDR3 nucleotides read TGCAGTGCTAGAGATCACAGGGGGCTCTATGGCTACACCTTC. Residues: CSARDHRGLYGYTF.

This clonotype was found many times. V and J are TRBV12-3 or TRBV12-4 and TRBJ1-5; unclear D gene. The CDR3 has 15 amino acids. V lost 5 bases and J lost 6, with 17 bases in between. CDR3 region: CASSPRPGFGQPQHF. The CDR3 nucleotides are TGTGCCAGCAGTCCCCGGCCGGGGTTCGGTCAGCCCCAGCATTTT.

Ten or more counts support this clonotype. The DNA of the CDR3 is TGTGCCTCCCAACAGGGGTTGGGTGGAAACACCATATATTTT. It encodes CASQQGLGGNTIYF. The chain carries TRBV10-3 and TRBJ1-3, with 7 positions matching TRBD1. The germline CDR1 and CDR2 sequences are ENHRY and SYGVKD. J gave up 3 bases and V 11 bases, and 10 bases lay outside the gene matches. This CDR3 comprises 14 residues.

The sample holds many counts of this clonotype. The chain links TRBV20-1 to TRBJ2-7, with 10 bases lining up with TRBD2. V lost 5 bases and J lost 3; bases outside the gene matches: 7. This CDR3 is built from 14 residues. Germline values: CDR1 DFQATT, CDR2 SNEGSKA (reference sequence). The CDR3 here is CSADPGTSDYEQYF. The CDR3 DNA follows: TGCAGTGCTGACCCCGGGACTAGCGACTACGAGCAGTACTTC.

The gene calls are TRBV20-1 and TRBJ1-1; TRBD1 might be the D (6 bases). Per the germline V gene, CDR1 is DFQATT and CDR2 is SNEGSKA (reference sequence). The CDR3 spans 13 residues. Between the trimmed V and J ends, which lost 1 base and 4 bases, there was a span of 10 bases. In DNA form, the CDR3 reads TGCAGTGCTAGAGGAGGGGGGAGCACTGAAGCTTTCTTT. Encoded protein: CSARGGGSTEAFF.

In this sample, this clonotype turned up many times. The chain recombines TRBV18 with TRBJ2-3, with D possibly matching TRBD2 (5 bases). Germline CDR1 reads KGHSH; CDR2 reads LQKENI. This CDR3 is 15 amino acids long. V dropped 2 bases and J dropped 5 bases, with 14 bases sitting between them. The CDR3: CASSPTADRGDTQYF. The CDR3 nucleotides read TGTGCCAGCTCACCAACAGCGGACCGAGGAGATACGCAGTATTTT.

In its sample, this clonotype was seen many times. The junction departs from the called germline gene at one end, perhaps through a read error. This sequence joins TRBV6-2 or TRBV6-3 and TRBJ2-1; TRBD2 matches 11 bases. CDR1 and CDR2 (germline): MNHEY, SVGEGT. This CDR3 region has 16 residues. CDR3 sequence (DNA): TGTGCCAGCAGTTACTCGAGTAGCGGGGGGGCCAATGAGCAGTCCTTC. It codes for CASSYSSSGGANEQSF.

This clonotype was picked up many times. V usage is TRBV20-1 and J usage is TRBJ2-5, with D maybe TRBD1 (5 bases). The CDR3 contains 17 residues. With 7 bases removed from V and 0 bases from J, the gap between germline ends came to 24 bases. Germline lookup yields CDR1 DFQATT and CDR2 SNEGSKA (reference sequence). This chain's CDR3 is CSGTSETELNYQETQYF. The DNA of the CDR3 is TGCAGTGGAACCTCGGAGACAGAGCTTAATTACCAAGAGACCCAGTACTTC.

This clonotype was found many times. The rearrangement joins TRBV10-2 to TRBJ1-1, with D unresolved. The CDR3 spans 14 residues. Trimming left V 2 bases short and J 3 bases short, with 10 bases between. The germline V gene encodes CDR1 WSHSY and CDR2 SAAADI. Written as DNA, the CDR3 is TGCGCCAGCAGTGAGAATTTACCAGACACTGAAGCTTTCTTT. This codes for CASSENLPDTEAFF.

The sample holds many counts of this clonotype. The chain uses TRBV28 and TRBJ2-4; 8 bases agree with TRBD2. Unmatched junction bases numbered 8, after V lost 2 bases and J lost 8 bases. The CDR3 is 15 amino acids. Germline values: CDR1 MDHEN, CDR2 SYDVKM. CDR3 nucleotide sequence: TGTGCCAGCAGTTTAATGGGGGGAGCGGGGGACATTCAGTACTTC. Protein: CASSLMGGAGDIQYF.

This clonotype was found many times. The chain couples TRBV12-3 or TRBV12-4 to TRBJ2-1; the match to TRBD2 covers 8 bases. CDR3 size: 15 residues. The V segment lost 6 bases and the J segment 4 bases; nucleotides outside the gene matches: 8. The CDR3: CASRYSGALYNEQFF. The CDR3 DNA reads TGTGCCAGCAGGTATAGCGGGGCCTTATACAATGAGCAGTTCTTC.

This clonotype was recorded many times. V is TRBV3-1 and J is TRBJ1-1; no definite D call. The CDR3 sequence is 14 residues long. V was shortened by 4 bases and J by 8 bases, with 17 bases between the two germline ends. Per germline, CDR1 LGHDT and CDR2 YNNKEL (reference sequence). The CDR3 here is CASSPLIRETEAFF. The CDR3 DNA is TGTGCCAGCAGCCCCCTAATAAGGGAAACGGAAGCTTTCTTT.